This entry features one TCR beta chain sequence. A junction boundary mismatches the germline segment, possibly from a read error. The CDR3 has 16 amino acids. CDR1 is SGHVS, CDR2 FQNEAQ, per germline. This sample is drawn from a study of siplizumab effects on memory and regulatory T cells. This table comes from immunoSEQ multiplex PCR, and its TCRdb copy is limited to in-frame clones, with some not included. The repertoire holds some 120,000 clones, 90% to 95% seen once, with roughly 1.5% in the top ten. V gene TRBV7-8 combines with J gene TRBJ1-5; 8 nucleotides match TRBD1. The clonotype was recovered from a human donor in good health. Sequencing was carried out using non-Treg CD4+ T cells sorted from blood. CDR3 DNA: TGTGCCAACAGCCCCTCCGGGACAGGACGCAATCAGCCCCAGCATTTT. Translated, it gives CANSPSGTGRNQPQHF.